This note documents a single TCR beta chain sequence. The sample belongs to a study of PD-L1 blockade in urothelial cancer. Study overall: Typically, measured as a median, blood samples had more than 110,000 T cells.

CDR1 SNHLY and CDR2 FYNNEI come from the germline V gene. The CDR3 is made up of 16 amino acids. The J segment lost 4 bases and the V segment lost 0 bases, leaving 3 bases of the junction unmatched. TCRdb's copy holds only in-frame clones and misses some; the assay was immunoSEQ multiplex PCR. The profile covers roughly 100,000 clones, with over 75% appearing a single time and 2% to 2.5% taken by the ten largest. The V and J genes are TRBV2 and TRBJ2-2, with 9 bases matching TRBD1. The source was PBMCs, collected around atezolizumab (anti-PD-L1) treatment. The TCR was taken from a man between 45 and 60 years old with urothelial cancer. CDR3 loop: CASSEARGQGTGELFF. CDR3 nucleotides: TGTGCCAGCAGTGAAGCCAGGGGACAGGGCACCGGGGAGCTGTTTTTT.